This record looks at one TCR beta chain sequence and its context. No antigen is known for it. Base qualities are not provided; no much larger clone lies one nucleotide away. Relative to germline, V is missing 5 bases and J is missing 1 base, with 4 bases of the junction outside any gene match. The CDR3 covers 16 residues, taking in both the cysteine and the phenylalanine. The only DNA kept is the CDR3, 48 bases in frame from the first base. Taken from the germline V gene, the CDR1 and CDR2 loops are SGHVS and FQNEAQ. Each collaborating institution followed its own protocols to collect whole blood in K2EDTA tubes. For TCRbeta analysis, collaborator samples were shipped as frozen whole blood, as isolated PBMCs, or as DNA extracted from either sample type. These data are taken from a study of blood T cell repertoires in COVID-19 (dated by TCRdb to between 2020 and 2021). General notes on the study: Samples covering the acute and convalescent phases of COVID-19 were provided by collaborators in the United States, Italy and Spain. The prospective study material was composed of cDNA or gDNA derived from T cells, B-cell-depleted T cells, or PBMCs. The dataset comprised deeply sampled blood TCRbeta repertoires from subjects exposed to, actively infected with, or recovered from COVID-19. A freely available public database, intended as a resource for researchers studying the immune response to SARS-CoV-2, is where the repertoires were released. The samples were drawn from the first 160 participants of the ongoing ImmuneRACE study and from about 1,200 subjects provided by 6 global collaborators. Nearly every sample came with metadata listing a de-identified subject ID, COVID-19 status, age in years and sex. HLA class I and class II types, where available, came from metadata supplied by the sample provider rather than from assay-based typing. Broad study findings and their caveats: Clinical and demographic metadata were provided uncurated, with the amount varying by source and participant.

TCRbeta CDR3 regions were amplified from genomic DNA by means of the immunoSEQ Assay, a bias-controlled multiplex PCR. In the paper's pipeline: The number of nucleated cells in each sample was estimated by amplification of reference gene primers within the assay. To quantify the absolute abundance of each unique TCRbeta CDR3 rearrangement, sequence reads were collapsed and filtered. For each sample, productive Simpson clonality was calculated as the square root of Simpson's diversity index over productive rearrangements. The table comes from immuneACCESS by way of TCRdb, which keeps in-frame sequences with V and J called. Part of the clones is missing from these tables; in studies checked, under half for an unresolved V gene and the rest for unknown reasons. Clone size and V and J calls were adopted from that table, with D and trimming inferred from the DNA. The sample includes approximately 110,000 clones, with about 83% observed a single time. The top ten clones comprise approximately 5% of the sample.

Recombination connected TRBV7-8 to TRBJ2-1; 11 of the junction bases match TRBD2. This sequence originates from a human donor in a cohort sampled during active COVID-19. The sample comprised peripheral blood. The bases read TGTGCCAGCAGCCGCGGGACTAGCGGTTCCTACAATGAGCAGTTCTTC. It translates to CASSRGTSGSYNEQFF. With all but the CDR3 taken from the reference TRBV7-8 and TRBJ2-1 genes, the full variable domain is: GAGVSQSPRYKVAKRGQDVALRCDPISGHVSLFWYQQALGQGPEFLTYFQNEAQLDKSGLPSDRFFAERPEGSVSTLKIQRTQQEDSAVYLCASSRGTSGSYNEQFFGPGTRLTVL.